This entry is about one TCR beta chain. As yet, its antigen is unknown. Amplification used 60 Vbeta primers and 13 Jbeta primers. Profiled with immunoSEQ multiplex PCR; TCRdb holds only in-frame clones, not every one. The profile shows 95,000 to 150,000 clones, around 84% of them singletons. This entry is derived from a study of cytomegalovirus exposure and HLA in healthy donors. Study context: HLA-typed donors were the source of about 85 million unique TCRs held in an early data release. For the roughly 400 genotyped donors, 81% fell within the Caucasian-associated ancestry cluster.

Points from the study as a whole: An analysis done earlier found most TCR beta V segments productive about 90% or about 30% of the time.

The clonotype comes from a woman in her forties in good health and CMV-seronegative. Sequencing used PBMCs.

CDR3 amino acids: CASRFLAGDPYEQYF. Here the CDR3 DNA reads TGTGCCAGCAGATTTCTGGCAGGGGATCCCTACGAGCAGTACTTC. The chain carries TRBV28 and TRBJ2-7; possible D gene TRBD1, 6 bases. The CDR3 length is 15 residues. The V gene's germline CDR1 is MDHEN and CDR2 SYDVKM. V was cut by 6 bases and J by 2 bases, with 17 bases left in between.